This TCR beta chain appears in the sequencing data of a study of human T cells and chemical hapten exposure. Study overall: Readings were taken at 6 days from patch tests that had applied 0.01% DPC to the upper back.

Documented time point: pre-sensitization, week 0. Treatment meaning: therapeutic diphenylcyclopropenone sensitization with weekly scalp DPC. Total RNA was isolated from unfractionated whole blood. In the original analysis: Just over 95,000 TCRs per sample was the median, with a range of about 20,000 to 750,000. From the RACE reads, TCRdb called clonotypes with MiXCR, one entry per CDR3 protein. TCRdb, not the original authors, processed these V and J calls. The repertoire holds tens of thousands of distinct CDR3 sequences, with approximately 6.7% as singletons. Findings of the study overall: Clustering by CDR3 similarity yielded significantly more large clusters from expanded TCRs than controls.

Germline V gene lookup returns CDR1 MNHEY and CDR2 SVGEGT. The germline V and J ends were trimmed by 7 bases and 2 bases, with 14 bases remaining between them. This CDR3 comprises 14 residues. This clonotype was recorded at least ten times. The antigen is unknown. This TCR was sampled from a woman aged 30 to 39 with alopecia areata. Some clones in this sample may be carry-over from other donors' samples. The V gene is TRBV6-2 or TRBV6-3, the J gene TRBJ1-1; the D is unclear. The sample consisted of whole blood, taken in connection with sensitization to the hapten diphenylcyclopropenone (DPC). This chain's CDR3 is CASTAKRDNTEAFF. The DNA of the CDR3 is TGTGCCAGCACCGCCAAGAGGGATAACACTGAAGCTTTCTTT.